This T cell receptor (beta chain) was captured in a study of spatial heterogeneity in lung cancer. Germline V lookup: CDR1 MNHNS, CDR2 SASEGT. Trimming took 6 bases from V and 2 from J, leaving 11 bases between them. The CDR3 has 14 residues. The time point: sample taken at primary tumor resection. This clonotype was recorded many times. One entry per CDR3 protein results from TCRdb running MiXCR on the 5' RACE reads. The repertoire holds nearly 80,000 distinct CDR3 sequences, with 8% as singletons. The chain couples TRBV6-1 to TRBJ1-5; D is unresolved. The TCR originated in a male donor with early-stage non-small cell lung cancer. The specimen comprised PBMCs, sampled at surgery. The CDR3 reads CASSQTGGNQPQHF. For the CDR3, the DNA is TGTGCCAGCAGCCAAACCGGGGGCAATCAGCCCCAGCATTTT.